This passage covers 21 T cell receptor beta chains from one sample sequenced in a study of T cells after yellow fever vaccination. TCRdb itself ran the 5' RACE reads through MiXCR, one entry per CDR3 protein. The table shows roughly 400,000 distinct CDR3 sequences, with 15% to 20% occurring only once. The sample was PBMCs, taken before the yellow fever booster vaccination. The source of these receptors is a man aged 18-30 years who received the YFV17D yellow fever vaccine.

This clonotype came up once. The chain couples TRBV6-5 to TRBJ2-2, with 9 bases aligning to TRBD2. From germline, CDR1 is MNHEY and CDR2 SVGAGI. The J segment lost 6 bases and the V segment lost 0 bases, leaving 5 bases of the junction unmatched. The CDR3 consists of 16 residues. The CDR3 region has the DNA TGTGCCAGCAGTTACTCGGTAGCGGGAGCATCCGGGGAGCTGTTTTTT. It codes for CASSYSVAGASGELFF.

V usage is TRBV5-6 and J usage is TRBJ2-7; D unresolved. The length of the CDR3 is 13 residues. Germline V gene sequence: CDR1 SGHDT, CDR2 YYEEEE. Trimming removed 4 bases from V and 2 bases from J, with 10 bases in between. The CDR3 region is CASSVPTTYEQYF. The CDR3 nucleotides are TGTGCCAGCAGCGTCCCAACAACCTACGAGCAGTACTTC.

The table lists this clonotype with a few counts. CDR3 protein: CASSSRDRVAPQHF. Here the CDR3 DNA reads TGTGCCAGCAGCAGCCGGGACAGGGTCGCCCCCCAGCATTTT. The chain recombines TRBV5-5 with TRBJ1-5; the match to TRBD1 covers 9 bases. CDR1 is SGHKS, CDR2 YYEKEE, per germline (reference sequence). This CDR3 region has 14 residues. The V gene end was trimmed by 4 bases and the J gene end by 10 bases; junction bases not matched to a gene: 9.

This clonotype was counted a few times. V is TRBV6-5 and J is TRBJ1-5; 7 bases line up with TRBD1. J gave up 2 bases and V 6 bases, and 7 bases lay outside the gene matches. Germline CDR1 and CDR2: MNHEY and SVGAGI. The CDR3 extends over 15 amino acids. In nucleotides, the CDR3 is TGTGCCAGCAGCCTGACAGGGATCGGCAATCAGCCCCAGCATTTT. Amino acids: CASSLTGIGNQPQHF.

The chain is built from TRBV12-3 or TRBV12-4 and TRBJ1-2, with D maybe TRBD1 (6 bases). The CDR3 is 14 amino acids. Trimming removed 3 bases at V and 4 bases at J, with 12 bases between. The CDR3 DNA reads TGTGCCAGCAGTTTTTTAAGCAGGGGCTATGGCTACACCTTC. Translation gives CASSFLSRGYGYTF.

The chain couples TRBV7-2 to TRBJ1-3; possible D gene TRBD1, 5 bases. V lost 5 bases to trimming and J lost 1 base, with 18 bases between them. The CDR3 runs 17 residues. Germline assignment: CDR1 SGHTA and CDR2 FQGNSA. The DNA of the CDR3 is TGTGCCAGCAGCCCAATACGGGGGGTCCCTTCTGGAAACACCATATATTTT. This encodes CASSPIRGVPSGNTIYF.

The V gene is TRBV27, the J gene TRBJ2-5; TRBD2 matches at 8 bases. In germline, CDR1 is MNHEY, CDR2 SMNVEV (reference sequence). This CDR3 contains 14 residues. V shed 3 bases, J shed 7 bases, and the junction held 7 bases outside the gene matches. The CDR3 DNA reads as TGTGCCAGCAGTTTCGGCTCCAGCGGGGGGACCCAGTACTTC. This gives the protein CASSFGSSGGTQYF.

CDR3 bases: TGCGCCAGCAGTGAAGGGACAGTCTCTTATGGCTACACCTTC. Protein: CASSEGTVSYGYTF. The chain couples TRBV10-2 to TRBJ1-2, with TRBD1 identical over 7 bases. The V and J ends lost 3 bases and 5 bases, in that order; junction bases with no gene match: 6. CDR3 size: 14 residues. From germline, CDR1 is WSHSY and CDR2 SAAADI.

This clonotype was counted a few times. The chain combines TRBV4-2 with TRBJ2-7; TRBD1 matches at 9 bases. CDR1 is LGHNA, CDR2 YNFKEQ, per germline. This CDR3 contains 16 residues. V was pared by 0 bases and J by 7 bases, with 10 bases of the junction left unmatched. This chain's CDR3 is CASSQDHRDRVSEQYF. The CDR3 bases are TGTGCCAGCAGCCAAGATCACAGGGACAGGGTGTCGGAGCAGTACTTC.

DNA for the CDR3: TGTGCCAGCAGTTTTGATCGAAAACAGGGATGGAGCACTGAAGCTTTCTTT. It codes for CASSFDRKQGWSTEAFF. The chain combines TRBV6-2 or TRBV6-3 with TRBJ1-1; tentative D call: TRBD1 (6 bases). Per germline, CDR1 MNHEY and CDR2 SVGEGT. The V gene lost 4 bases and the J gene lost 4 bases, with 22 bases spanning the gap. The CDR3 spans 17 residues.

With regard to this clonotype: A much larger clone sits a single nucleotide away, making a read error possible. V gene TRBV9 combines with J gene TRBJ1-1; the D gene is possibly TRBD1 (5 bases). V dropped 4 bases and J dropped 0 bases, with 7 bases sitting between them. The CDR3 spans 13 residues. Germline V gene lookup returns CDR1 SGDLS and CDR2 YYNGEE. Here the CDR3 DNA reads TGTGCCAGCAGCATAGGGGTGAACACTGAAGCTTTCTTT. It is translated as CASSIGVNTEAFF.

The sample holds a few counts of this clonotype. This chain links TRBV4-1 with TRBJ1-6; D is perhaps TRBD1 (6 bases). The CDR3 sequence is 17 residues long. Germline CDR1 is MGHRA and CDR2 is YSYEKL. Trimming took 4 bases from V and 0 from J, leaving 13 bases between them. The CDR3 DNA follows: TGCGCCAGCAGCCTTTGGGGGCCTAGCTCCTATAATTCACCCCTCCACTTT. Protein: CASSLWGPSSYNSPLHF.

CDR3 residues: CASNPRLASYEQYV. The CDR3 DNA sequence: TGTGCCAGCAATCCTCGACTAGCCTCCTACGAGCAGTACGTC. The chain combines TRBV28 with TRBJ2-7; TRBD2 matches 7 bases. The CDR3 length is 14 residues. Germline assignment: CDR1 MDHEN and CDR2 SYDVKM. J gave up 0 bases and V 7 bases, and 6 bases lay outside the gene matches.

The chain links TRBV5-1 to TRBJ1-1, with a possible D match to TRBD1 (6 bases). Trimming removed 7 bases from V and 4 bases from J, with 20 bases in between. The CDR3 loop spans 15 amino acids. Per germline, CDR1 SGHRS and CDR2 YFSETQ. The CDR3 protein is CASVRDPGASTEAFF. In DNA, the CDR3 is TGCGCCAGCGTAAGGGACCCAGGGGCGTCCACTGAAGCTTTCTTT.

This clonotype showed up just a few times. This sequence joins TRBV6-6 and TRBJ2-1; D call uncertain. The CDR3 length is 12 residues. V lost 6 bases to trimming and J lost 8 bases, with 11 bases between them. Per the germline V gene, CDR1 is MNHNY and CDR2 is SVGAGI (reference sequence). The DNA for the CDR3 is TGTGCCAGCAGCCCCGGACCCCATGAGCAGTTCTTC. The encoded protein is CASSPGPHEQFF.

This clonotype was detected many times. The genes are TRBV24-1 and TRBJ2-3; TRBD1 agrees at 10 bases. J was trimmed by 5 bases and V by 10 bases; bases with no gene match: 5. Per the germline V gene, CDR1 is KGHDR and CDR2 is SFDVKD. The CDR3 totals 13 residues. The CDR3 protein is CATKTGGGDTQYF. CDR3 DNA: TGTGCCACTAAGACAGGGGGCGGAGATACGCAGTATTTT.

This clonotype was seen a handful of times. The rearrangement links TRBV7-2 to TRBJ2-7; possibly TRBD1 or TRBD2 for D (5 bases each). CDR3 size: 16 residues. Germline lookup yields CDR1 SGHTA and CDR2 FQGNSA. V lost 5 bases, J lost 3 bases, and 20 bases lay in between. CDR3 sequence reads: CASSPMLGDPLYEQYV. In nucleotides, the CDR3 is TGTGCCAGCAGCCCTATGTTAGGGGACCCCCTCTACGAGCAGTACGTC.

This clonotype was detected a few times. The chain employs TRBV27 and TRBJ1-6; D ambiguous. Trimming took 3 bases from V and 0 from J, leaving 21 bases between them. Looked up from germline, CDR1 is MNHEY and CDR2 is SMNVEV (reference sequence). The CDR3 is 20 amino acids. CDR3: CASSLKGAGFMSSYNSPLHF. The CDR3 DNA reads TGTGCCAGCAGTTTGAAGGGCGCGGGATTTATGAGCTCCTATAATTCACCCCTCCACTTT.

This clonotype was seen more than once but under ten times. This chain joins TRBV27 and TRBJ1-2; no definite D call. Germline-derived CDR1 and CDR2 are MNHEY and SMNVEV (reference sequence). Trimming took off 0 bases at V and 3 bases at J, with 11 bases between the two ends. CDR3 length equals 15 residues. The CDR3: CASSLSTNHHYGYTF. The CDR3 DNA reads TGTGCCAGCAGTTTATCGACGAACCACCACTATGGCTACACCTTC.

This clonotype was observed a handful of times. The junction departs from the called germline gene at one end, perhaps through a read error. The gene calls are TRBV5-1 and TRBJ2-5; 7 bases are shared with TRBD1. Germline V CDR1 and CDR2: SGHRS, YFSETQ. The CDR3 contains 14 residues. Written as DNA, the CDR3 is TGCGCCAGCAGGTTGGGACAGACTGAAGAGACCCAGTACTTC. The encoded protein is CASRLGQTEETQYF. Full variable domain (remainder filled in from reference TRBV5-1 and TRBJ2-5): KAGVTQTPRYLIKTRGQQVTLSCSPISGHRSVSWYQQTPGQGLQFLFEYFSETQRNKGNFPGRFSGRQFSNSRSEMNVSTLELGDSALYLCASRLGQTEETQYFGPGTRLLVL.

J is TRBJ2-5 and V is TRBV5-1; a weak D match, TRBD1 (6 bases). The CDR3 spans 14 residues. V was trimmed by 5 bases and J by 1 base, leaving 12 bases between them. Looked up from germline, CDR1 is SGHRS and CDR2 is YFSETQ. The CDR3 DNA is TGCGCCAGCAGAGCGACAGGCCTCCAAGAGACCCAGTACTTC. It translates to CASRATGLQETQYF. The variable domain in full, with the rest retrieved from reference TRBV5-1 and TRBJ2-5, is KAGVTQTPRYLIKTRGQQVTLSCSPISGHRSVSWYQQTPGQGLQFLFEYFSETQRNKGNFPGRFSGRQFSNSRSEMNVSTLELGDSALYLCASRATGLQETQYFGPGTRLLVL.